The source of this TCR beta chain is a study of blood T cell repertoires in COVID-19. Study details: The samples span acute and convalescent COVID-19 from the United States, Italy and Spain. Sources were T cells, B-cell-depleted T cells, or PBMCs; the material itself was cDNA or gDNA.

Germline V gene sequence: CDR1 GTSNPN, CDR2 SVGIG (reference sequence). Germline trimming cut 1 base from V and 4 bases from J; bases unmatched to any gene: 8. This CDR3 contains 15 residues. In the original analysis: Estimation of nucleated cell counts relied on the amplification of reference gene primers. The assay was immunoSEQ multiplex PCR, and TCRdb's table has in-frame clones only and misses some. V, J and clone size are those of that table, while D and trimming were read from the DNA. The sample has about 120,000 clones, around 87% seen once; the top ten hold 3.5% to 4.5%. The rearrangement uses TRBV30 and TRBJ2-7; 9 nucleotides agree with TRBD1. The sequence was collected from a woman aged 55-70 years with COVID-19, enrolled during active disease. Sequencing input: peripheral blood. CDR3 amino acids: CAWSGGTGQGYEQYF. Written as DNA, the CDR3 is TGTGCCTGGAGTGGAGGGACGGGACAGGGTTACGAGCAGTACTTC.